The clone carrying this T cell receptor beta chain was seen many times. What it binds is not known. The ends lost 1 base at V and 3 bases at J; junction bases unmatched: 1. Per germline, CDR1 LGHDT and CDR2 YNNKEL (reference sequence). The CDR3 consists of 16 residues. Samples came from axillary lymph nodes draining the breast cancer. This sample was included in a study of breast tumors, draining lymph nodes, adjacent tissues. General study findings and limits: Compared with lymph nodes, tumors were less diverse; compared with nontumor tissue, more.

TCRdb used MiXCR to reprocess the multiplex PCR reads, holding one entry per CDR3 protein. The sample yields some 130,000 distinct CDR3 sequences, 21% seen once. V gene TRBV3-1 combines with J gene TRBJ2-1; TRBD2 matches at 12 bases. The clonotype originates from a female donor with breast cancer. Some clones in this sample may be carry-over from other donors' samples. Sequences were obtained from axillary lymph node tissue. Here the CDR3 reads CASSQGLAGDYNEQFF. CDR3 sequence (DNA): TGTGCCAGCAGCCAAGGACTAGCGGGGGACTACAATGAGCAGTTCTTC.